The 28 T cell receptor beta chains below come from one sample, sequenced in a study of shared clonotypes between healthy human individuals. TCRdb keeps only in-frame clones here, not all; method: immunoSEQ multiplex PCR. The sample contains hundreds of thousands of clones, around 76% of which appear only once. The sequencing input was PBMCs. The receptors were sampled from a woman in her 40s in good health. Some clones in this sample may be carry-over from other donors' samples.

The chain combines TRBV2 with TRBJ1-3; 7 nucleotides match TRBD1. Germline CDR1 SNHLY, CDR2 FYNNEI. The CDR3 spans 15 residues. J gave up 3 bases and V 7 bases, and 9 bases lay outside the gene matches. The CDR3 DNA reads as TGTGCCAGCAATGGACACGACAGGGTTGGAAACACCATATATTTT. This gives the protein CASNGHDRVGNTIYF. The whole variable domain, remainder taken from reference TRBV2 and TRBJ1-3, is EPEVTQTPSHQVTQMGQEVILRCVPISNHLYFYWYRQILGQKVEFLVSFYNNEISEKSEIFDDQFSVERPDGSNFTLKIRSTKLEDSAMYFCASNGHDRVGNTIYFGEGSWLTVV.

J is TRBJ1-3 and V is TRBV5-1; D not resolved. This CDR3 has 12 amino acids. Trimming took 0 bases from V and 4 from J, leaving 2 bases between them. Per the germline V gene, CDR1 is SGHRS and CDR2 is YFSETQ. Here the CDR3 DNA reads TGCGCCAGCAGCTTGGAGGGAAACACCATATATTTT. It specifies CASSLEGNTIYF.

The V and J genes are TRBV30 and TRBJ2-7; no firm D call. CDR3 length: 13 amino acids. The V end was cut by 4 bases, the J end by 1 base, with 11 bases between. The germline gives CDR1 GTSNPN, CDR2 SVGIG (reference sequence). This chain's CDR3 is CAWTLARSYEQYF. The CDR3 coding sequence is TGTGCCTGGACTTTGGCGAGATCCTACGAGCAGTACTTC.

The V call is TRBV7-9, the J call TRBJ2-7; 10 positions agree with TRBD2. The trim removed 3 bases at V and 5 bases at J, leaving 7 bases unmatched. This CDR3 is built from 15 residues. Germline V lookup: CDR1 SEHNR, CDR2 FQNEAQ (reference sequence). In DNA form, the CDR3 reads TGTGCCAGCAGCTTCCGGACTAGCGGTCGGAACGAGCAGTACTTC. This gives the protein CASSFRTSGRNEQYF.

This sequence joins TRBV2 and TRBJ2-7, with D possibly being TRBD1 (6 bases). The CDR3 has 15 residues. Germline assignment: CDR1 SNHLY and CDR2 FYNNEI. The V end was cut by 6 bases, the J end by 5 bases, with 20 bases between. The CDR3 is CASSLQGGAGDEQYF. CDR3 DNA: TGTGCCAGCAGCCTTCAAGGGGGAGCCGGGGACGAGCAGTACTTC.

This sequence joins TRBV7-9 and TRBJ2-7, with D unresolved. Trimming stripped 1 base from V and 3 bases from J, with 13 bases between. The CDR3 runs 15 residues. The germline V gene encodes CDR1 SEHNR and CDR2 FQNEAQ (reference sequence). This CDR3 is CASSLGPLSLYEQYF. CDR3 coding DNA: TGTGCCAGCAGCTTAGGGCCTTTGTCCCTCTACGAGCAGTACTTC.

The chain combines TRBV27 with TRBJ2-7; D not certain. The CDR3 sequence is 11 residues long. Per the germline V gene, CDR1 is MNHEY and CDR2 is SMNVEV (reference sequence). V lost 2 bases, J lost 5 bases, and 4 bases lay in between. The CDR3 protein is CASSLGNEQYF. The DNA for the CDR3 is TGTGCCAGCAGTTTAGGGAACGAGCAGTACTTC.

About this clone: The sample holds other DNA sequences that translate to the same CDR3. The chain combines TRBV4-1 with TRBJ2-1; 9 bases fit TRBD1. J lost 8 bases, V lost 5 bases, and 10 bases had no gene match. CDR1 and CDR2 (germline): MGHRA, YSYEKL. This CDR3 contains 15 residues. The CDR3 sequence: CASSDRDRDVDEQFF. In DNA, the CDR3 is TGCGCCAGCAGCGACCGGGACAGGGACGTGGATGAGCAGTTCTTC.

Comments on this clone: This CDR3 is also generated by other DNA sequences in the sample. CDR3 nucleotide sequence: TGTGCCAGCTCACCAAAACTAGCGGCCACAGATACGCAGTATTTT. This codes for CASSPKLAATDTQYF. V and J are TRBV18 and TRBJ2-3, with TRBD2 matching over 8 bases. Losses at the gene ends were 2 bases for V and 2 bases for J; bases not matched to a gene: 3. The CDR3 totals 15 residues. Germline CDR1 is KGHSH and CDR2 is LQKENI. Full variable domain (rest looked up from reference TRBV18 and TRBJ2-3): NAGVMQNPRHLVRRRGQEARLRCSPMKGHSHVYWYRQLPEEGLKFMVYLQKENIIDESGMPKERFSAEFPKEGPSILRIQQVVRGDSAAYFCASSPKLAATDTQYFGPGTRLTVL.

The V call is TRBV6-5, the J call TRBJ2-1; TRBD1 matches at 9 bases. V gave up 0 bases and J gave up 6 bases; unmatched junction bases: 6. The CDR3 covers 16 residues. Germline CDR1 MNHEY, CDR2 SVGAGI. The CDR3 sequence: CASSYSGQGSGNEQFF. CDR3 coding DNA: TGTGCCAGCAGTTACTCGGGACAGGGTAGTGGCAATGAGCAGTTCTTC.

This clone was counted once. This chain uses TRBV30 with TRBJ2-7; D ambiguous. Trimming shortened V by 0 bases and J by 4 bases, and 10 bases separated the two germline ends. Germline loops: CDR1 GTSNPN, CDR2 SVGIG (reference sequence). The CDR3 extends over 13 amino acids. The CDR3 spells CAWSVLGLYEQYF. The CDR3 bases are TGTGCCTGGAGTGTATTAGGGCTTTACGAGCAGTACTTC.

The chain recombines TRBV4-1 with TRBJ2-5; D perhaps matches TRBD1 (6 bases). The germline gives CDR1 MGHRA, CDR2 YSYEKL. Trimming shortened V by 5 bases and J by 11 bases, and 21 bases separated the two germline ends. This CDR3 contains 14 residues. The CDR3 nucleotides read TGCGCCAGCAGCGCTGGACAGACTTGGGGAGAGCAGTACTTC. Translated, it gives CASSAGQTWGEQYF.

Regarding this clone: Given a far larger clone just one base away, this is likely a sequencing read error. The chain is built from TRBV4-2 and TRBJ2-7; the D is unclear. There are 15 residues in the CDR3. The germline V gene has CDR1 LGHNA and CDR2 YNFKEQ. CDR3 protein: CAGSQEGDVSYEQYF. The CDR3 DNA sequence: TGTGCCGGCAGCCAAGAAGGAGATGTATCCTACGAGCAGTACTTC.

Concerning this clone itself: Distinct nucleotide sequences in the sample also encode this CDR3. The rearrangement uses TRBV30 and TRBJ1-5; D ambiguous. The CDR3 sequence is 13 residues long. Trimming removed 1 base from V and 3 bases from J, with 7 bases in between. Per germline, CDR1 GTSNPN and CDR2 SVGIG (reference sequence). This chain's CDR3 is CAWSAGDNQPQHF. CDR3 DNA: TGTGCCTGGAGTGCCGGGGACAATCAGCCCCAGCATTTT. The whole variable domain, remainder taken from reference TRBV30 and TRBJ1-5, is SQTIHQWPATLVQPVGSPLSLECTVEGTSNPNLYWYRQAAGRGLQLLFYSVGIGQISSEVPQNLSASRPQDRQFILSSKKLLLSDSGFYLCAWSAGDNQPQHFGDGTRLSIL.

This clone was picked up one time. CDR3 bases: TGTGCCAGCAGCGTAGGGCTAGCGGGTAGGAGCTCCTACAATGAGCAGTTCTTC. Its translation: CASSVGLAGRSSYNEQFF. The rearrangement uses TRBV9 and TRBJ2-1, with TRBD2 matching over 8 bases. CDR1 and CDR2 from the germline V gene are SGDLS and YYNGEE. V was pared by 0 bases and J by 0 bases, with 8 bases of the junction left unmatched. There are 18 residues in the CDR3.

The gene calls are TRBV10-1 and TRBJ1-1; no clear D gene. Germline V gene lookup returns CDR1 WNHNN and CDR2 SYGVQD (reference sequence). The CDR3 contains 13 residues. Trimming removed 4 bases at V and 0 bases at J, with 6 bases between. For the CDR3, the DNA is TGCGCCAGCAGTGCTTCACTGAACACTGAAGCTTTCTTT. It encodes CASSASLNTEAFF.

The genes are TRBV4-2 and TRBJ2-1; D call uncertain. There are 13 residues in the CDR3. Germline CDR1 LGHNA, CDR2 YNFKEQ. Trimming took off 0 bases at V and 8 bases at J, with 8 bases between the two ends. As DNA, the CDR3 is TGTGCCAGCAGCCAAGATCTTGGGTATGAGCAGTTCTTC. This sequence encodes CASSQDLGYEQFF.

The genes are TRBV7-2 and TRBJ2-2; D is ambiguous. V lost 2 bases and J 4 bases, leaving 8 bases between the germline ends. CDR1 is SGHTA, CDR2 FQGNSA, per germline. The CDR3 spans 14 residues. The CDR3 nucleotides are TGTGCCAGCAGCTTATCACACAGCACCGGGGAGCTGTTTTTT. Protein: CASSLSHSTGELFF.

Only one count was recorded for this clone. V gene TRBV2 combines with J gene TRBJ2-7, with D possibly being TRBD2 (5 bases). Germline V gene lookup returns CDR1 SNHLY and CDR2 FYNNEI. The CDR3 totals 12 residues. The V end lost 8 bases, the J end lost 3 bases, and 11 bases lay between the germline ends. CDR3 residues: CASRGLDYEQYF. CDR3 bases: TGTGCCAGCCGAGGACTCGACTACGAGCAGTACTTC.

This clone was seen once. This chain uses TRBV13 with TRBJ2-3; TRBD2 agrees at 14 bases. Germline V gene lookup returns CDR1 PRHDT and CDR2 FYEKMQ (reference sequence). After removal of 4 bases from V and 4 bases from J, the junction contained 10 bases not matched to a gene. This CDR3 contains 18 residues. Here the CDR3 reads CASSSGLAGGRTPDTQYF. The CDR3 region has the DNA TGTGCCAGCAGCTCCGGACTAGCGGGAGGTAGGACCCCAGATACGCAGTATTTT.

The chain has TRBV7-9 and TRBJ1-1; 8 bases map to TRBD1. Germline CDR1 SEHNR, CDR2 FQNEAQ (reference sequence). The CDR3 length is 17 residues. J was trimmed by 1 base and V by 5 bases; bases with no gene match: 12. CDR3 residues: CASSPRQGSPQNTEAFF. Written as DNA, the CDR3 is TGTGCCAGCAGCCCTAGACAGGGGTCACCTCAGAACACTGAAGCTTTCTTT.

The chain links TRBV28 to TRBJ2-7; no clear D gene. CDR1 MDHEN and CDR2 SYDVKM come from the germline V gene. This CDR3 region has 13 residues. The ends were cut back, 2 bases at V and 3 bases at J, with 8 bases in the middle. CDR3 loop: CASSLGLLYEQYF. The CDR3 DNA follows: TGTGCCAGCAGTTTAGGTCTCCTCTACGAGCAGTACTTC.

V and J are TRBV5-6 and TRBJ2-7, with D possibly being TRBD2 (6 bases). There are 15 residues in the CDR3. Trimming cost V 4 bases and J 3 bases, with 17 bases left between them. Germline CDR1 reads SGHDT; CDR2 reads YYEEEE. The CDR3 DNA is TGTGCCAGCAGCAAGGGACTTAGCCGGGGCTACGAGCAGTACTTC. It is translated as CASSKGLSRGYEQYF.

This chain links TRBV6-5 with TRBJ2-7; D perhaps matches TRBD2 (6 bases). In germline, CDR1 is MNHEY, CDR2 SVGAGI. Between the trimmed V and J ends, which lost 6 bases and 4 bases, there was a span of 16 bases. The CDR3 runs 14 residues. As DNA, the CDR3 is TGTGCCAGCAGGGGGGGTCTAGCGCCTTACGAGCAGTACTTC. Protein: CASRGGLAPYEQYF.

This chain's CDR3 is CASSLAQDVYEQYF. CDR3 coding DNA: TGTGCCAGCAGCTTAGCGCAGGACGTCTACGAGCAGTACTTC. This chain links TRBV7-9 with TRBJ2-7; D gene uncertain. The CDR3 covers 14 residues. Trimming shortened V by 0 bases and J by 3 bases, and 9 bases separated the two germline ends. Germline V CDR1 and CDR2: SEHNR, FQNEAQ (reference sequence).

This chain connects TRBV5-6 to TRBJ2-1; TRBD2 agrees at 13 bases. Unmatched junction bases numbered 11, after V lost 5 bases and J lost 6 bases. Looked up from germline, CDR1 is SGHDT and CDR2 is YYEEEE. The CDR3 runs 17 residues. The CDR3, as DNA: TGTGCCAGCAGACCGGCCCCGGGACTAGCGGGACCCAATGAGCAGTTCTTC. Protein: CASRPAPGLAGPNEQFF.

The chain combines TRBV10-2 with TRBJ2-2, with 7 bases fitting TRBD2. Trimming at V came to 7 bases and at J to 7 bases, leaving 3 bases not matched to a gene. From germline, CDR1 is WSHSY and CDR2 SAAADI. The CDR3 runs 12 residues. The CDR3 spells CASMGGGGELFF. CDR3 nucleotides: TGCGCCAGCATGGGGGGGGGCGGGGAGCTGTTTTTT.

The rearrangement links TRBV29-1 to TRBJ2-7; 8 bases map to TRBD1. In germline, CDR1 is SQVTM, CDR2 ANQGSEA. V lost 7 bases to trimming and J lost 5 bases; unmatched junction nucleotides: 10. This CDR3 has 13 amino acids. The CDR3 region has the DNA TGCAGCGCCCAGGACAGGGCATCCGACGAGCAGTACTTC. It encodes CSAQDRASDEQYF.